These 21 T cell receptor beta chains came from one sample sequenced in a study of T-cell reconstitution after alpha-beta-depleted transplantation in children. Preparing the TCRbeta library involved the use of unique molecular identifiers. TCRdb re-analysed the PCR reads in MiXCR, keeping a single row per CDR3 protein. The sample has hundreds of thousands of distinct CDR3 sequences, more than 10% seen once. The material was PBMCs from the stem cell graft donor, obtained from the stem cell graft. Receptor source: a human donor who donated a stem cell graft to a child with acute lymphoblastic leukemia.

This clonotype showed up many times. V is TRBV6-5 and J is TRBJ1-4, with unresolved D. Deletions cut 9 bases from V and 8 bases from J, with 10 bases between. CDR1 and CDR2 from the germline V gene are MNHEY and SVGAGI. The CDR3 contains 11 residues. The CDR3 DNA reads as TGTGCCAGTATGGTTGGGGAAAAACTGTTTTTT. It specifies CASMVGEKLFF.

This clonotype was observed once. One base away lies a much larger clone, so this may be a sequencing read error. CDR3 amino acids: CATSAARGTANTGELFF. In nucleotides, the CDR3 is TGTGCCACCAGCGCCGCCCGGGGGACCGCGAACACCGGGGAGCTGTTTTTT. V is TRBV9 and J is TRBJ2-2; a weak D match, TRBD2 (6 bases). This CDR3 region has 17 residues. Looked up from germline, CDR1 is SGDLS and CDR2 is YYNGEE.

In its sample, this clonotype was seen many times. The chain has TRBV5-1 and TRBJ2-7; 9 bases are shared with TRBD1. V was pared by 4 bases and J by 4 bases, with 12 bases of the junction left unmatched. CDR1 SGHRS and CDR2 YFSETQ come from the germline V gene. The CDR3 extends over 16 amino acids. In DNA, the CDR3 is TGCGCCAGCAGCACCCCGGGGACAGGGAATCCATACGAGCAGTACTTC. It specifies CASSTPGTGNPYEQYF.

This clonotype was seen at least ten times. The rearrangement uses TRBV4-1 and TRBJ1-3; D is perhaps TRBD1 (5 bases). Trimming took 0 bases from V and 2 from J, leaving 8 bases between them. Germline V CDR1 and CDR2: MGHRA, YSYEKL. This CDR3 spans 15 amino acids. The chain's CDR3 is CASSQEPGTGNTIYF. The CDR3 nucleotides are TGCGCCAGCAGCCAAGAGCCAGGGACTGGAAACACCATATATTTT.

The chain joins TRBV6-2 or TRBV6-3 to TRBJ2-1, with no clear D. Trimming took 5 bases from V and 8 from J, leaving 7 bases between them. CDR1 is MNHEY, CDR2 SVGEGT, per germline. This CDR3 contains 11 residues. CDR3 region: CASSANYEQFF. In DNA form, the CDR3 reads TGTGCCAGCAGTGCCAACTATGAGCAGTTCTTC.

This clonotype was picked up many times. This chain uses TRBV25-1 with TRBJ2-1; 8 bases line up with TRBD2. The CDR3 spans 16 residues. V was clipped by 7 bases and J by 7 bases; unmatched bases: 15. The V gene's germline CDR1 is MGHDK and CDR2 SYGVNS. The CDR3 nucleotides read TGTGCCAGCAATGGGCCAGCGGGAGAAATGGAGAATGAGCAGTTCTTC. It is translated as CASNGPAGEMENEQFF.

In its sample, this clonotype was seen a few times. The chain carries TRBV2 and TRBJ2-5, with D possibly matching TRBD2 (6 bases). CDR3 length equals 13 residues. Trimming pared 4 bases from V and 2 bases from J, leaving 8 bases between. Germline CDR1 is SNHLY and CDR2 is FYNNEI. This CDR3 reads CASSAGTQETQYF. The CDR3 DNA follows: TGTGCCAGCAGTGCCGGGACTCAAGAGACCCAGTACTTC.

This clonotype has a count of ten or more. The chain combines TRBV6-1 with TRBJ1-2; D remains ambiguous. With 6 bases removed from V and 4 bases from J, the gap between germline ends came to 15 bases. Per germline, CDR1 MNHNS and CDR2 SASEGT. The CDR3 runs 14 residues. CDR3 in DNA: TGTGCCAGCAGAGAACTGGCCAATTCCTATGGCTACACCTTC. Its protein product is CASRELANSYGYTF.

This clonotype was picked up many times. The chain uses TRBV12-3 or TRBV12-4 and TRBJ1-1; D ambiguous. The CDR3 is 12 amino acids. Trimming removed 1 base at V and 5 bases at J, with 5 bases between. The CDR3: CASSLGPTEAFF. The CDR3 DNA reads as TGTGCCAGCAGTTTAGGACCGACTGAAGCTTTCTTT.

Ten or more counts support this clonotype. The gene calls are TRBV7-6 and TRBJ1-1; D possibly corresponds to TRBD1 (6 bases). Between the trimmed V and J ends, which lost 2 bases and 8 bases, there was a span of 12 bases. The CDR3 length is 13 residues. Germline assignment: CDR1 SGHVS and CDR2 FNYEAQ. The DNA for the CDR3 is TGTGCCAGCAGCTTATCAGGACAGAGCGAAGCTTTCTTT. It yields the protein CASSLSGQSEAFF.

The chain combines TRBV9 with TRBJ1-6; TRBD1 might be the D (5 bases). Trimming removed 1 base at V and 9 bases at J, with 17 bases between. Looked up from germline, CDR1 is SGDLS and CDR2 is YYNGEE. This CDR3 spans 16 amino acids. CDR3 sequence reads: CASSVTDSGLSSPLHF. The CDR3 bases are TGTGCCAGCAGCGTAACAGATTCAGGGTTGAGTTCACCCCTCCACTTT.

The CDR3 DNA follows: TGCAGTGCCCTGACAGGTTCCAATGAAAAACTGTTTTTT. Amino acid sequence: CSALTGSNEKLFF. The chain is built from TRBV20-1 and TRBJ1-4, with D possibly being TRBD1 (6 bases). The CDR3 is 13 residues long. The V gene's germline CDR1 is DFQATT and CDR2 SNEGSKA (reference sequence). V lost 6 bases, J lost 5 bases, and 13 bases lay in between.

Ten or more counts support this clonotype. The chain combines TRBV4-2 with TRBJ1-4; D remains unclear. This CDR3 spans 16 amino acids. V lost 0 bases and J lost 9, with 17 bases in between. Germline V gene lookup returns CDR1 LGHNA and CDR2 YNFKEQ. CDR3 bases: TGTGCCAGCAGCCAAGATCTTACGGCGCCCGGTCAAAAACTGTTTTTT. Residues: CASSQDLTAPGQKLFF.

Ten or more counts support this clonotype. The chain's CDR3 is CAWRTGRDQAGELFF. CDR3 in DNA: TGTGCCTGGAGGACCGGGAGAGATCAGGCCGGGGAGCTGTTTTTT. The chain carries TRBV30 and TRBJ2-2; tentative D call: TRBD2 (6 bases). This CDR3 contains 15 residues. The V and J ends lost 3 bases and 6 bases respectively, with 17 bases between them. Germline V gene lookup returns CDR1 GTSNPN and CDR2 SVGIG (reference sequence).

As to this clonotype: Its ends do not fully match the called genes, so a read error is possible. The CDR3 nucleotides read TGTGACAGTATTTCGACTAGCGGGTACAATGAGCAGTTCTTC. Amino acids: CDSISTSGYNEQFF. The genes are TRBV19 and TRBJ2-1; 10 positions match TRBD2. In germline, CDR1 is LNHDA, CDR2 SQIVND (reference sequence). CDR3 length equals 14 residues.

This clonotype showed up just a few times. J is TRBJ2-2 and V is TRBV4-2; maybe TRBD2 (5 bases). The germline CDR1 and CDR2 sequences are LGHNA and YNFKEQ. Deletions cut 0 bases from V and 7 bases from J, with 9 bases between. The CDR3 runs 14 residues. CDR3: CASSQDMTIGELFF. CDR3 bases: TGTGCCAGCAGCCAAGATATGACTATCGGGGAGCTGTTTTTT.

The gene calls are TRBV6-5 and TRBJ1-6, with D perhaps matching TRBD1 (5 bases). This CDR3 spans 15 amino acids. Trimming removed 4 bases at V and 7 bases at J, with 14 bases between. CDR1 is MNHEY, CDR2 SVGAGI, per germline. This CDR3 is CASSSPGLSNSPLHF. The CDR3 DNA reads TGTGCCAGCAGTTCCCCGGGACTAAGCAATTCACCCCTCCACTTT.

This clonotype has more than one count but fewer than ten. V is TRBV12-3 or TRBV12-4 and J is TRBJ1-6; D is perhaps TRBD1 (5 bases). This CDR3 region has 15 residues. Trimming removed 1 base from V and 9 bases from J, with 13 bases in between. DNA for the CDR3: TGTGCCAGCAGTTTAGGTGGGGGGGGAACTTCACCCCTCCACTTT. Translating gives CASSLGGGGTSPLHF.

The chain uses TRBV6-2 or TRBV6-3 and TRBJ1-1; tentative D call: TRBD1 (5 bases). Trimming took 7 bases from V and 11 from J, leaving 26 bases between them. The CDR3 is 15 amino acids. CDR1 and CDR2 from the germline V gene are MNHEY and SVGEGT. The CDR3: CASTWGTGGTSYAFF. The CDR3 nucleotides are TGTGCCAGCACATGGGGAACCGGGGGGACGTCCTACGCTTTCTTT.

This clonotype was detected many times. This chain links TRBV28 with TRBJ1-2; TRBD1 agrees at 10 bases. In germline, CDR1 is MDHEN, CDR2 SYDVKM. The CDR3 totals 15 residues. J gave up 3 bases and V 6 bases, and 7 bases lay outside the gene matches. CDR3 sequence reads: CASSPWDRGDYGYTF. The CDR3 DNA sequence: TGTGCCAGCAGCCCCTGGGACAGGGGAGACTATGGCTACACCTTC.

This clonotype was recorded many times. V and J are TRBV20-1 and TRBJ2-5; 10 nucleotides align to TRBD2. The CDR3 is 15 amino acids. The V and J ends lost 3 bases and 5 bases, in that order; junction bases with no gene match: 9. Germline V gene data show CDR1 as DFQATT and CDR2 as SNEGSKA (reference sequence). The CDR3 region has the DNA TGCAGTGCTAGTTCCCTAGCGGGAGATATGGAGACCCAGTACTTC. Its protein product is CSASSLAGDMETQYF.